This TCR beta chain came from a study of T cells in women clearing cervical HPV infection. V shed 0 bases and J 1 base; nucleotides not matched to a gene: 13. The germline gives CDR1 SGHRS, CDR2 YFSETQ. CDR3 length equals 19 residues. With respect to this clone: From the germline J gene comes the end of the CDR3, since the read stops 3 residues before it.

The protocol was immunoSEQ multiplex PCR, while the TCRdb copy is restricted to in-frame clones and leaves out a portion. The sample is made up of roughly 40,000 clones, and the top ten hold around 4.5% of it. V and J are TRBV5-1 and TRBJ1-1; the match to TRBD1 covers 9 bases. What was sequenced was blood buffy coat. The receptor's source is a woman between 18 and 75 years old with a cervical HPV16 infection that either progressed to CIN3+ or cleared (not recorded which). CDR3 region: CASSLVPPGQGSGNTEAFF. Incomplete CDR3 DNA: TGCGCCAGCAGCTTGGTTCCTCCGGGACAGGGAAGCGGGAACACTGAA.